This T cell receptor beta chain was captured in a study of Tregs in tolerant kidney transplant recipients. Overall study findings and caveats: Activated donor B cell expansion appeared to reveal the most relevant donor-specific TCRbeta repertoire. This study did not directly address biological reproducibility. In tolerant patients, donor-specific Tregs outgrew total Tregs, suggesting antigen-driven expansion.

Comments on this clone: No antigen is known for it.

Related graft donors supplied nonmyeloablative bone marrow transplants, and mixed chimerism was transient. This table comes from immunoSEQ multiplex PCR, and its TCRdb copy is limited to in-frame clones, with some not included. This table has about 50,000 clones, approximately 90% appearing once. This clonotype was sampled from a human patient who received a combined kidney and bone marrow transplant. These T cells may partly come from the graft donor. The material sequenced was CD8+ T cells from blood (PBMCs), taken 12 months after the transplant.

The CDR3 loop reads CASSQGTALHF. The CDR3 DNA reads as TGTGCCAGCAGCCAGGGGACAGCCCTCCACTTT. The chain has TRBV4-2 and TRBJ1-6; 7 bases align to TRBD1. CDR3 length: 11 residues. The junction had 1 base not matched to a gene; V was cut back by 3 bases and J by 14 bases. Germline lookup yields CDR1 LGHNA and CDR2 YNFKEQ.